This T cell receptor beta chain was captured in a study of T cells expressing NK-cell markers. Germline CDR1 and CDR2: SGHRS and YFSETQ. The CDR3 has 14 amino acids. 5'RACE template switching built TCR beta cDNA with unique molecular identifiers. TCRdb reprocessed the 5' RACE reads, keeping one entry per CDR3 protein, no DNA. In total, the table holds 200,000 to 300,000 distinct CDR3 sequences. This TCR derives from a woman between 18 and 75 years old in good health. The sequencing input was blood T cells: a sorted CD56 or NKG2C T cell subset, CD4+ or CD8+ T cells, or bulk PBMC T cells (not recorded which). The rearrangement uses TRBV5-1 and TRBJ2-7; TCRdb names TRBD1, which stays unverified in the absence of DNA. The CDR3 here is CASSSYAGTGEQYF.